The text below deals with one T cell receptor beta chain. The protocol was immunoSEQ multiplex PCR, while the TCRdb copy is restricted to in-frame clones and leaves out a portion. The repertoire holds tens of thousands of clones, with 84% as singletons. This CDR3 region has 15 residues. CDR1 is MNHEY, CDR2 SMNVEV, per germline (reference sequence). With V trimmed by 2 bases and J by 5 bases, 4 bases remained unmatched. This record belongs to a study of blood T cell repertoires in COVID-19. The source of this sequence is a man in his 70s with acute or convalescent COVID-19. The rearrangement links TRBV27 to TRBJ2-3; 10 bases match TRBD1. Specimen: peripheral blood. The CDR3 loop is CASSLGDRGRDTQYF. As DNA, the CDR3 is TGTGCCAGCAGTTTAGGCGACAGGGGGCGAGATACGCAGTATTTT.